This T cell receptor beta chain came from a study of Ad26.COV2.S vaccination and SARS-CoV-2 variants. Study-wide context: Ad26.COV2.S was injected intramuscularly once or twice, 56 days apart.

Treatment meaning: over 15 received Ad26.COV2.S at low or high dose, single or two shots; five or six received placebo; per-sample allocation not given. Samples were taken on day 63 after the first vaccine or placebo injection. The administered vaccine (an Ad26 vector) expressed Wuhan-strain SARS-CoV-2 spike. The table came from immunoSEQ multiplex PCR; TCRdb's copy has only in-frame clones and leaves some out. Here the sample spans approximately 350,000 clones, about nine tenths being singletons. Germline V gene sequence: CDR1 SGHTA, CDR2 FQGTGA. Losses at the gene ends were 5 bases for V and 0 bases for J; bases not matched to a gene: 4. The CDR3 is made up of 17 amino acids. For this clone: Its antigen is currently unknown.

General study points: There was reportedly substantial breadth in spike-specific CD8+ and CD4+ T cell responses after vaccination.

The input for sequencing was peripheral blood, taken in a trial of Ad26.COV2.S vaccine versus placebo. The clonotype comes from a person between 18 and 65 years old who received the Ad26.COV2.S COVID-19 vaccine or a placebo. J is TRBJ2-1 and V is TRBV7-3, with 13 bases lining up with TRBD2. CDR3 sequence reads: CASSPRTSGGSYNEQFF. CDR3 coding DNA: TGTGCCAGCAGCCCTCGGACTAGCGGGGGCTCCTACAATGAGCAGTTCTTC. The variable domain in full, completed from reference TRBV7-3 and TRBJ2-1, reads GAGVSQTPSNKVTEKGKYVELRCDPISGHTALYWYRQSLGQGPEFLIYFQGTGAADDSGLPNDRFFAVRPEGSVSTLKIQRTERGDSAVYLCASSPRTSGGSYNEQFFGPGTRLTVL.